The 20 T cell receptor beta chains in this list originate from one sample, sequenced in a study of T cells in localized non-small cell lung cancer (dated by TCRdb to 2020 to 2022). The library was obtained by the immunoSEQ multiplex PCR assay. In its TCRdb copy, this immuneACCESS table keeps in-frame sequences only and misses some clones. Where compared with another copy, unresolved V genes explain less than half of these, and the others have no known cause. Counted in this sample were about 30,000 clones; 94% of them appeared once. Of the sample, 0.73% falls within the top ten clones. The input for sequencing was peripheral blood, taken before any cancer treatment. These receptors all stem from a woman aged 40-70 years with stage I lung adenocarcinoma.

The chain joins TRBV5-4 to TRBJ1-2, with a possible D match to TRBD1 (5 bases). Germline V gene sequence: CDR1 SGHNT, CDR2 YYREEE (reference sequence). The germline V and J ends were trimmed by 2 bases and 0 bases, with 8 bases remaining between them. The CDR3 consists of 14 residues. The CDR3 DNA reads TGTGCCAGCAGCTTTCGGGGGACTAACTATGGCTACACCTTC. Translating gives CASSFRGTNYGYTF. Complete variable domain (other parts from reference TRBV5-4 and TRBJ1-2): ETGVTQSPTHLIKTRGQQVTLRCSSQSGHNTVSWYQQALGQGPQFIFQYYREEENGRGNFPPRFSGLQFPNYSSELNVNALELDDSALYLCASSFRGTNYGYTFGSGTRLTVV.

The chain links TRBV9 to TRBJ2-1; D perhaps matches TRBD2 (6 bases). Trimming cost V 3 bases and J 3 bases, with 13 bases left between them. Germline CDR1 reads SGDLS; CDR2 reads YYNGEE. This CDR3 region has 15 residues. CDR3 nucleotides: TGTGCCAGCAGCGGCTCCGCGGGGTACTACAATGAGCAGTTCTTC. Amino acids: CASSGSAGYYNEQFF.

V and J are TRBV5-1 and TRBJ2-1; either TRBD1 or TRBD2 may supply D (5 bases each). Germline V gene data show CDR1 as SGHRS and CDR2 as YFSETQ. Trimming cost V 2 bases and J 0 bases, with 12 bases left between them. This CDR3 contains 16 residues. This CDR3 is CASSFRGDSSYNEQFF. The CDR3 bases are TGCGCCAGCAGCTTTAGAGGGGATAGCTCCTACAATGAGCAGTTCTTC.

The genes are TRBV5-1 and TRBJ2-7; D gene ambiguous. Deletions cut 4 bases from V and 3 bases from J, with 20 bases between. CDR3 length: 16 residues. CDR1 and CDR2 (germline): SGHRS, YFSETQ. The CDR3 is CASSLGGAVGYYEQYF. The CDR3 DNA is TGCGCCAGCAGCCTTGGCGGCGCGGTCGGCTACTACGAGCAGTACTTC. Full variable domain (rest looked up from reference TRBV5-1 and TRBJ2-7): KAGVTQTPRYLIKTRGQQVTLSCSPISGHRSVSWYQQTPGQGLQFLFEYFSETQRNKGNFPGRFSGRQFSNSRSEMNVSTLELGDSALYLCASSLGGAVGYYEQYFGPGTRLTVT.

V usage is TRBV10-3 and J usage is TRBJ2-5; the match to TRBD1 covers 7 bases. CDR3 size: 13 residues. Trimming cost V 5 bases and J 1 base; bases outside gene matches: 1. Per germline, CDR1 ENHRY and CDR2 SYGVKD. CDR3 residues: CAISRDSQETQYF. CDR3 bases: TGTGCCATCAGTAGGGACAGCCAAGAGACCCAGTACTTC.

The chain joins TRBV5-8 to TRBJ1-1; D ambiguous. The V gene's germline CDR1 is SGHTS and CDR2 YDEGEE. The V end lost 3 bases, the J end lost 8 bases, and 14 bases lay between the germline ends. This CDR3 has 13 residues. CDR3 protein: CASSSRTDLEAFF. The CDR3 region has the DNA TGTGCCAGCAGCTCCAGGACGGACCTGGAAGCTTTCTTT.

This chain uses TRBV27 with TRBJ2-7, with 9 bases aligning to TRBD1. V trimming: 3 bases; J trimming: 2 bases; junction bases outside the gene matches: 2. The germline V gene has CDR1 MNHEY and CDR2 SMNVEV (reference sequence). This CDR3 spans 14 amino acids. CDR3 in amino acids: CASSFGTGPYEQYF. As DNA, the CDR3 is TGTGCCAGCAGTTTTGGGACAGGGCCCTACGAGCAGTACTTC.

This rearrangement joins TRBV5-4 to TRBJ1-2; D possibly corresponds to TRBD1 (6 bases). The germline gives CDR1 SGHNT, CDR2 YYREEE (reference sequence). The CDR3 has 14 amino acids. With 1 base removed from V and 6 bases from J, the gap between germline ends came to 13 bases. The CDR3 sequence is CASSLLAGVDGYTF. DNA of the CDR3: TGTGCCAGCAGCTTGTTAGCAGGGGTTGATGGCTACACCTTC.

The chain couples TRBV5-1 to TRBJ2-1; 7 bases match TRBD1. The CDR3 loop spans 15 amino acids. The germline V gene encodes CDR1 SGHRS and CDR2 YFSETQ. The ends lost 3 bases at V and 6 bases at J; junction bases unmatched: 9. This CDR3 reads CASSSGQATANEQFF. CDR3 sequence (DNA): TGCGCCAGCAGCTCTGGACAGGCTACCGCCAATGAGCAGTTCTTC.

This clone was seen a single time. The genes are TRBV15 and TRBJ2-1; D perhaps matches TRBD2 (5 bases). V lost 0 bases to trimming and J lost 3 bases, with 9 bases between them. Germline CDR1 and CDR2: LNHNV and YYDKDF (reference sequence). CDR3 size: 15 residues. CDR3 loop: CATSRDPGVYNEQFF. In DNA form, the CDR3 reads TGTGCCACCAGCAGAGATCCCGGGGTCTACAATGAGCAGTTCTTC.

The chain couples TRBV19 to TRBJ1-1; 7 bases match TRBD1. J was trimmed by 2 bases and V by 5 bases; bases with no gene match: 5. CDR1 is LNHDA, CDR2 SQIVND, per germline (reference sequence). The CDR3 totals 14 residues. The CDR3: CASSVQGLNTEAFF. The CDR3 DNA reads TGTGCCAGTAGTGTACAGGGGTTAAACACTGAAGCTTTCTTT.

The gene calls are TRBV28 and TRBJ2-5; the D gene could be TRBD1 or TRBD2 (5 bases each). Trimming took off 11 bases at V and 5 bases at J, with 15 bases between the two ends. Germline-derived CDR1 and CDR2 are MDHEN and SYDVKM. This CDR3 comprises 12 residues. CDR3 nucleotide sequence: TGTGCCGCCGTTGGGGGTCTGGAGACCCAGTACTTC. As protein: CAAVGGLETQYF.

V and J are TRBV18 and TRBJ2-2; 11 nucleotides align to TRBD2. Germline assignment: CDR1 KGHSH and CDR2 LQKENI. Germline trimming cut 4 bases from V and 5 bases from J; bases unmatched to any gene: 6. The CDR3 runs 16 residues. The CDR3 protein is CASSLSLAGGTGELFF. The CDR3 nucleotides are TGTGCCAGCTCACTCAGCCTAGCGGGAGGAACCGGGGAGCTGTTTTTT. The full variable domain, with the rest looked up from reference TRBV18 and TRBJ2-2, is NAGVMQNPRHLVRRRGQEARLRCSPMKGHSHVYWYRQLPEEGLKFMVYLQKENIIDESGMPKERFSAEFPKEGPSILRIQQVVRGDSAAYFCASSLSLAGGTGELFFGEGSRLTVL.

The chain couples TRBV12-5 to TRBJ1-3; D perhaps matches TRBD1 (5 bases). Germline loops: CDR1 LGHNT, CDR2 FRNRAP. V was trimmed by 8 bases and J by 0 bases, leaving 14 bases between them. CDR3 length: 15 residues. The CDR3 DNA is TGTGCTAGTTGGGACGAAAACTTCTCTGGAAACACCATATATTTT. Protein product: CASWDENFSGNTIYF.

V usage is TRBV7-2 and J usage is TRBJ1-5; possible D gene TRBD1, 6 bases. V dropped 4 bases and J dropped 4 bases, with 17 bases sitting between them. Germline CDR1 is SGHTA and CDR2 is FQGNSA. This CDR3 has 16 residues. In DNA, the CDR3 is TGTGCCAGCAGCTACGGGGGGGGACACTTGAATCAGCCCCAGCATTTT. It yields the protein CASSYGGGHLNQPQHF. Full variable domain (rest looked up from reference TRBV7-2 and TRBJ1-5): GAGVSQSPSNKVTEKGKDVELRCDPISGHTALYWYRQSLGQGLEFLIYFQGNSAPDKSGLPSDRFSAERTGGSVSTLTIQRTQQEDSAVYLCASSYGGGHLNQPQHFGDGTRLSIL.

The rearrangement joins TRBV6-4 to TRBJ1-2; tentative D call: TRBD1 (5 bases). The length of the CDR3 is 15 residues. CDR1 and CDR2 (germline): MRHNA, SNTAGT. V was pared by 3 bases and J by 3 bases, with 14 bases between. CDR3 in DNA: TGTGCCAGCAGTGAATATGGGGGAAAACACTATGGCTACACCTTC. Translating gives CASSEYGGKHYGYTF.

V is TRBV28 and J is TRBJ2-7; D unclear. The V gene's germline CDR1 is MDHEN and CDR2 SYDVKM. V was clipped by 2 bases and J by 4 bases, with 3 bases between them. The CDR3 runs to 11 residues. The CDR3 loop is CASSLKYEQYF. DNA for the CDR3: TGTGCCAGCAGTTTAAAGTACGAGCAGTACTTC.

The CDR3 DNA follows: TGCGCCAGCAGCCACGGCGGACAGGGGCTTCCCGGGGAGCTGTTTTTT. Amino acid sequence: CASSHGGQGLPGELFF. The V gene is TRBV4-3, the J gene TRBJ2-2, with 9 nucleotides matching TRBD1. CDR1 and CDR2 (germline): LGHNA, YSLEER. Germline trimming cut 3 bases from V and 6 bases from J; bases unmatched to any gene: 8. The CDR3 totals 16 residues.

This rearrangement joins TRBV6-4 to TRBJ1-4; TRBD1 matches at 7 bases. V dropped 6 bases and J dropped 3; count of bases not matched to a gene: 10. This CDR3 region has 16 residues. CDR1 MRHNA and CDR2 SNTAGT come from the germline V gene. In DNA form, the CDR3 reads TGTGCCAGCAGGGACAGGACAAGCACCCCTAATGAAAAACTGTTTTTT. Residues: CASRDRTSTPNEKLFF.

V is TRBV30 and J is TRBJ1-2, with 7 bases lining up with TRBD1. J lost 5 bases, V lost 2 bases, and 14 bases had no gene match. The CDR3 runs 16 residues. CDR1 GTSNPN and CDR2 SVGIG come from the germline V gene (reference sequence). The CDR3 DNA is TGTGCCTGGAGTCGCTCCGGGGACAGCGGCCTATATGGCTACACCTTC. It encodes CAWSRSGDSGLYGYTF.